Sequencing of this T cell receptor beta chain was carried out in a study of vaccination and CD4 T cells after COVID-19. Whole-study context: Diagnosis preceded the drawing of post-COVID samples by a median 101 days (range 35 to 161).

About this clonotype: Its antigen is currently unknown.

Treatment meaning: approximately 9-day PBMC culture with coronavirus spike peptide pools or control peptides (ViraFEST assay). Replacement of half the medium with fresh IL-2 medium took place on days 3 and 7. Germline V gene lookup returns CDR1 SEHNR and CDR2 FQNEAQ (reference sequence). With 2 bases removed from V and 4 bases from J, the gap between germline ends came to 11 bases. This CDR3 region has 14 residues. The Oncomine TCR Beta short-read assay was applied to DNA of cultured CD4+ T cells. From the PCR reads, TCRdb called clonotypes with MiXCR, one entry per CDR3 protein. In the table there are over 10,000 distinct CDR3 sequences, approximately 80% of which are singletons.

The rearrangement joins TRBV7-9 to TRBJ1-2, with D perhaps matching TRBD1 (5 bases). This clonotype originated in a human donor who had recovered from COVID-19. Sequenced input: CD4+ T cells from blood, cultured in vitro. CDR3: CASSLKQGLYGYTF. CDR3 bases: TGTGCCAGCAGCTTAAAGCAGGGCCTCTATGGCTACACCTTC.